The 7 T cell receptor beta chains below come from one sample, sequenced in a study of Ad26.COV2.S vaccination and SARS-CoV-2 variants. Method: immunoSEQ multiplex PCR; TCRdb's copy keeps in-frame clones and lacks some. The sample consists of a few hundred thousand clones, about 80% of them appearing once. Stated treatment: some 20 received Ad26.COV2.S at low or high dose, single or two shots; about five received placebo; per-sample allocation not given. Day 63 following the first vaccine or placebo injection was when the samples were taken. The starting material was peripheral blood, obtained in a trial of Ad26.COV2.S vaccine versus placebo. These receptors all stem from a person between 18 and 59 years old who received the Ad26.COV2.S COVID-19 vaccine or a placebo.

The chain uses TRBV7-8 and TRBJ1-4; the D gene is possibly TRBD1 (6 bases). The CDR3 length is 14 residues. The germline V gene encodes CDR1 SGHVS and CDR2 FQNEAQ. Trimming shortened V by 5 bases and J by 8 bases, and 15 bases separated the two germline ends. CDR3 loop: CASSPPQGREKLFF. The CDR3 DNA is TGTGCCAGCAGCCCCCCCCAGGGGAGGGAAAAACTGTTTTTT.

This clone was counted once. The chain links TRBV6-6 to TRBJ2-5; 8 nucleotides agree with TRBD2. This CDR3 is built from 16 residues. Germline V gene sequence: CDR1 MNHNY, CDR2 SVGAGI (reference sequence). The trim removed 4 bases at V and 5 bases at J, leaving 12 bases unmatched. In nucleotides, the CDR3 is TGTGCCAGCAGTTTGAGGGGACTAGGCCCTGCGGAGACCCAGTACTTC. It encodes CASSLRGLGPAETQYF.

The chain couples TRBV21-1 to TRBJ2-7; the DNA was not used to check the table's D call, TRBD2. TRBV21-1 is deemed a pseudogene. CDR3 length equals 16 residues. In nucleotides, the CDR3 is TGTGCCAGCATCCCGAGGAGGATCAAGGTTGGCTACGAGCAGTACTTC. It specifies CASIPRRIKVGYEQYF.

The rearrangement uses TRBV12-5 and TRBJ1-1; a weak D match, TRBD1 (5 bases). The CDR3 is 14 amino acids. The V end was cut by 5 bases, the J end by 3 bases, with 13 bases between. Looked up from germline, CDR1 is LGHNT and CDR2 is FRNRAP. CDR3 nucleotide sequence: TGTGCTAGTGGTGCGGGGGGATGGGACACTGAAGCTTTCTTT. This translates into CASGAGGWDTEAFF.

This chain links TRBV11-2 with TRBJ2-5; a possible D gene is TRBD1 (5 bases). Trimming left V 6 bases short and J 4 bases short, with 15 bases between. The germline V gene encodes CDR1 SGHAT and CDR2 FQNNGV. This CDR3 spans 14 amino acids. This CDR3 reads CASSSTQGIETQYF. The DNA for the CDR3 is TGTGCCAGCAGTTCGACCCAGGGTATAGAGACCCAGTACTTC. Full variable domain (remainder filled in from reference TRBV11-2 and TRBJ2-5): EAGVAQSPRYKIIEKRQSVAFWCNPISGHATLYWYQQILGQGPKLLIQFQNNGVVDDSQLPKDRFSAERLKGVDSTLKIQPAKLEDSAVYLCASSSTQGIETQYFGPGTRLLVL.

This chain joins TRBV11-3 and TRBJ1-2; 7 nucleotides match TRBD1. CDR3 length: 14 residues. V lost 5 bases to trimming and J lost 4 bases; unmatched junction nucleotides: 7. CDR1 is SGHNT, CDR2 YENEEA, per germline. This CDR3 reads CASSGGDSRYGYTF. The CDR3 DNA reads as TGTGCCAGCAGCGGTGGGGACAGTCGCTATGGCTACACCTTC.

As to this clone: This specimen includes other DNA sequences encoding the same CDR3. J is TRBJ1-2 and V is TRBV18; D unclear. CDR1 and CDR2 from the germline V gene are KGHSH and LQKENI. Between the trimmed V and J ends, which lost 2 bases and 4 bases, there was a span of 8 bases. This CDR3 comprises 13 residues. This chain's CDR3 is CASSPGVSYGYTF. The CDR3, as DNA: TGTGCCAGCTCACCAGGTGTGAGCTATGGCTACACCTTC. Looking up the rest from reference TRBV18 and TRBJ1-2 gives the full variable domain: NAGVMQNPRHLVRRRGQEARLRCSPMKGHSHVYWYRQLPEEGLKFMVYLQKENIIDESGMPKERFSAEFPKEGPSILRIQQVVRGDSAAYFCASSPGVSYGYTFGSGTRLTVV.